The present T cell receptor (beta chain) was sequenced within a study of cytomegalovirus exposure and HLA in healthy donors. After removal of 4 bases from V and 7 bases from J, the junction contained 11 bases not matched to a gene. Germline V lookup: CDR1 MNHNS, CDR2 SASEGT. The CDR3 has 16 residues. With 60 Vbeta and 13 Jbeta primers, the PCR was carried out. The table came from immunoSEQ multiplex PCR; TCRdb's copy has only in-frame clones and leaves some out. This sample has some 180,000 clones, with 70% to 80% found just once. Notes on this clone: What it binds is unknown.

Study findings and constraints: Further analysis was carried out later, and it showed several of the most significant clusters appearing linked to common viral pathogens. Listed as cytomegalovirus-associated were approximately 160 TCR beta chains. Most TCR beta V segments were productive about 87% or about 30% of the time in an earlier analysis. It was confirmed in vitro that a few of the CMV-associated chains were specific for CMV antigens.

V is TRBV6-1 and J is TRBJ2-1; 9 nucleotides match TRBD2. Material for sequencing was PBMCs. This TCR was sampled from a man between 18 and 35 years old in good health and CMV-seronegative. The CDR3 sequence: CASSALSGGSWNEQFF. The CDR3 bases are TGTGCCAGCAGTGCCCTTAGCGGGGGCTCGTGGAATGAGCAGTTCTTC.